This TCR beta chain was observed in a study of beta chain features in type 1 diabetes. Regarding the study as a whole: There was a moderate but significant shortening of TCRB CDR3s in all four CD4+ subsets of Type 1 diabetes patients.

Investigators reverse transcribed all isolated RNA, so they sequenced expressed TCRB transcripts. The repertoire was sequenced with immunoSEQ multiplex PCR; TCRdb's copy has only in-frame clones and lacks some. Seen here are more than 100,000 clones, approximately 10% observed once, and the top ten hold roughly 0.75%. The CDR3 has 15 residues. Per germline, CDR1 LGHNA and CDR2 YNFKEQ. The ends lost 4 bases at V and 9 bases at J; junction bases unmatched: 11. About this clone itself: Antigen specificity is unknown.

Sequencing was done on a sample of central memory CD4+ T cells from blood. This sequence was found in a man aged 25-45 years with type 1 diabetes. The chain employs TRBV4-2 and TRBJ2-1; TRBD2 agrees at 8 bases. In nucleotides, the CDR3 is TGTGCCAGCAGCCCCGGAACCGACCGGGGGGGTGAGCAGTTCTTC. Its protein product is CASSPGTDRGGEQFF.